This TCR beta chain was recovered during a study of low-dose radiotherapy and immunotherapy resistance in tumors. Study in general: The treatment that patients received was intravenous nivolumab 240 mg every two weeks plus ipilimumab 1 mg/kg every six weeks.

This clonotype has a count of ten or more. Looked up from germline, CDR1 is SGHNT and CDR2 is YYREEE (reference sequence). The CDR3 spans 17 residues. V was cut by 0 bases and J by 1 base, with 13 bases left in between. Time point described: before trial treatment. Over about 19 PCR cycles, TCRs were amplified from a constant-region primer and V-primer adapter. Each CDR3 protein gets one entry after TCRdb re-called the reads with MiXCR. The sample lists tens of thousands of distinct CDR3 sequences, about 12% seen once, with 6.2% in the top ten. The TCR was taken from a female donor with ovarian cancer. The material sequenced was PBMCs, taken before treatment. V gene TRBV5-4 combines with J gene TRBJ2-2; maybe TRBD2 (5 bases). The DNA of the CDR3 is TGTGCCAGCAGCTTGGGAGTTGGAGCGGTGAACACCGGGGAGCTGTTTTTT. Amino acid sequence: CASSLGVGAVNTGELFF.